One TCR beta chain is described in this entry. Random hexamers primed reverse transcription of roughly 0.45 to 1 ug RNA. The authors amplified TCR beta CDR3 across 54 Vbeta and 13 Jbeta using immunoSEQ multiplex PCR. Each CDR3 protein gets one entry after TCRdb re-called the immunoSEQ multiplex PCR reads with MiXCR. The repertoire holds 150,000 or so distinct CDR3 sequences, with approximately 95% as singletons. This sample was taken from a study of CD8 T cells in Susac syndrome. The CDR3 consists of 15 residues. Germline values: CDR1 MNHEY, CDR2 SVGEGT. V gave up 7 bases and J gave up 3 bases, with 16 bases separating them.

The receptor's source is a human donor with Susac syndrome. The chain combines TRBV6-2 or TRBV6-3 with TRBJ1-5, with D unclear. Source material: CD4+ T cells from PBMCs. The CDR3 bases are TGTGCCAGCACTTCTGGGTCTCGTAACAATCAGCCCCAGCATTTT. Protein product: CASTSGSRNNQPQHF.